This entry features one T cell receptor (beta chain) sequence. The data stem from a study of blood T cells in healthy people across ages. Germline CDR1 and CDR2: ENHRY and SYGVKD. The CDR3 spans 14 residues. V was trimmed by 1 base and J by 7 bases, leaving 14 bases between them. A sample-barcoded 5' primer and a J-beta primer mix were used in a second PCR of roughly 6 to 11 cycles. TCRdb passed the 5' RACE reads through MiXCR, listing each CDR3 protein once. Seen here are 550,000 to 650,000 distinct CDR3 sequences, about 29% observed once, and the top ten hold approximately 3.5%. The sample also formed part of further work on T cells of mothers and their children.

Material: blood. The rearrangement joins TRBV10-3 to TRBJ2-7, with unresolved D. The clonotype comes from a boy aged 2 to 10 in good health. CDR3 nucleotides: TGTGCCATCAGTGAGTATGCAGGAAACGCAGAGCAGTACTTC. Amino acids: CAISEYAGNAEQYF.